Described below is a single T cell receptor beta chain sequence and its context. The antigen it recognizes is unknown. Nothing much larger sits one base from this clone, and base qualities are not available. This record belongs to a study of T cell responses to AZD1222 COVID-19 vaccine (dated by TCRdb to the early 2020s). Some background on the complete study: AZD1222 recipients with second doses at about 4 weeks or about 12 weeks were pooled, because spike-specific TCR depth and breadth did not differ between schedules. Enrollment into the trials was organized by age into subgroups of 18-55, 56-69 and 70-plus years, and those subgroups contained about 160, 30 and 59 TCR-sequenced participants, respectively. A total of more than 230 trial participants underwent TCR sequencing, of whom some 210 received two doses of AZD1222 and roughly 25 received two doses of the MenACWY control vaccine.

The CDR3 regions of human TCRbeta chains were analyzed by immunosequencing. The published analysis was carried out like this. Repertoire TCRs were matched against a reference library of SARS-CoV-2-specific TCRs generated with the MIRA antigen-specificity platform. Breadth was defined as the fraction of unique TCRs that were SARS-CoV-2-associated, and depth was defined as the fraction of total T cells that were SARS-CoV-2-associated. Using the MIRA data, every spike-specific TCR was mapped to the spike region that the TCR reacted to and assigned to either a CD4 or a CD8 class. Log10-transformed breadth and depth values were compared by one-way ANOVA with Sidak's multiple comparisons tests. Entries here come from immuneACCESS through TCRdb and include only in-frame sequences with V and J called. Some clones fail to appear in such tables; in the studies checked, an unresolved V gene covers under half of the shortfall, and the cause of the remainder is unknown. V and J calls and clone size are copied from that table; D and trimming were computed from the DNA. Here the sample has under 200,000 clones; 93% occur a single time. Together, the top ten hold 3% to 5% of the sample.

In the paper's terms, the time point label means: baseline before first vaccination. Samples from vaccinated people were obtained from the UK trials COV001 and COV002, which included a single-blind randomized controlled phase 2/3 trial of AZD1222 (ChAdOx1 nCoV-19) in healthy adults. For TCRbeta chain sequencing, PBMC samples were collected from trial participants at day 0 and at day 28 after the second dose. Trimming at the junction amounts to 4 bases on V and 4 bases on J, and the germline ends lie 5 bases apart. The CDR3, cysteine through phenylalanine, is 12 amino acids long. Here the CDR3 DNA is all that survives: 36 bases in frame from base 1. CDR1 LGHDT and CDR2 YNNKEL were looked up in the germline V gene (reference sequence). The paper as a whole reports these results and caveats: CD4 TCRs associated with the vaccine covered the entire spike protein, and the dominant responses were in regions 160-218 and 743-854. Because no day 14 peak-response samples were available, repertoires were characterized only after the peak T cell response. Reportedly, almost half of the unique spike-specific TCRs recognized epitopes lying outside the regions that are mutated in the B.1.351 and B.1.1.7 variants. A significant rise in spike-specific TCR breadth and depth was observed after two AZD1222 doses relative to day 0 and relative to MenACWY recipients. Participants were mostly white British, with more females than males. The authors suggested clonal diversity may have been underestimated. In the small 56-69-year group, the increase in depth fell short of significance, most likely because of low power. Conclusions about previously exposed vaccinees were limited because only a handful of AZD1222 recipients were SARS-CoV-2 seropositive at baseline.

Sequenced material: peripheral blood, taken on day 0 of AZD1222 vaccination. Here the chain combines TRBV3-1 (or the pseudogene TRBV3-2) and TRBJ1-3; no D gene call is confident. The TCR originated in an adult in good health. In nucleotides, the sequence is TGTGCCAGCAGCCGAGGAGGAAACACCATATATTTT. Its coded protein is CASSRGGNTIYF.